Listed below are T cell receptor beta chains from one sample, sequenced in a study of technical replicates of blood from a handful of donors. Repertoires were generated with immunoSEQ multiplex PCR, while TCRdb's copy carries only in-frame clones and drops some. The sample has roughly 90,000 clones; 96% are singletons. Sequenced: T cells isolated from PBMCs. The receptors were gathered from a human donor in good health. CDR3s include the opening cysteine and the closing phenylalanine or tryptophan. Each record gives: clone size, D gene, V gene, J gene, CDR3 protein, CDR3 DNA. D genes are given only for firm matches. A clone size is listed for some rows: how often the clone was seen (once, few, many), or a class if it is expanded.

-,TRBD2,TRBV4-2,TRBJ2-3,CASSQASGRAQDTQYF,TGTGCCAGCAGCCAAGCCAGCGGGAGGGCTCAAGATACGCAGTATTTT
-,-,TRBV27,TRBJ1-4,CASSNSWGEIAEKLFF,TGTGCCAGCAGTAATTCCTGGGGCGAAATCGCTGAAAAACTGTTTTTT
-,TRBD2,TRBV4-2,TRBJ2-1,CASSQELLADVDEQFF,TGTGCCAGCAGCCAAGAATTACTAGCGGACGTAGATGAGCAGTTCTTC
once,TRBD1,TRBV27,TRBJ1-5,CASSLVTGGQPQHF,TGTGCCAGCAGTTTAGTAACAGGGGGGCAGCCCCAGCATTTT
-,TRBD2,TRBV10-1,TRBJ2-1,CASSSSGEFNEQFF,TGCGCCAGCAGTTCGAGCGGGGAATTCAATGAGCAGTTCTTC
-,-,TRBV12-5,TRBJ1-2,CASALGTYGYTF,TGTGCTAGTGCTTTAGGGACTTATGGCTACACCTTC
-,TRBD2,TRBV27,TRBJ2-3,CASSPLAGGTTDTQYF,TGTGCCAGCAGTCCGCTAGCGGGAGGGACCACAGATACGCAGTATTTT
once,TRBD1,TRBV7-9,TRBJ1-1,CASTDWDRGNAFF,TGTGCCAGCACCGACTGGGACAGGGGGAATGCTTTCTTT
-,-,TRBV7-8,TRBJ1-1,CASSLAVGTRHTEAFF,TGTGCCAGCAGCTTAGCGGTAGGGACAAGACACACTGAAGCTTTCTTT
-,-,TRBV14,TRBJ2-3,CASSHSGGTPYTDTQYF,TGTGCCAGCAGCCATTCCGGCGGGACCCCCTACACAGATACGCAGTATTTT
-,-,TRBV9,TRBJ1-3,CASSASWGGSGNTIYF,TGTGCCAGCAGCGCCTCTTGGGGAGGGAGCGGAAACACCATATATTTT
-,-,TRBV11-3,TRBJ2-1,CASSLRDEQFF,TGTGCCAGCAGCTTGAGGGATGAGCAGTTCTTC
-,TRBD1,TRBV30,TRBJ2-2,CAYEGGANTGELFF,TGTGCTTACGAAGGGGGCGCGAACACCGGGGAGCTGTTTTTT
-,-,TRBV6-1,TRBJ1-2,CATTDTPNYGYTF,TGTGCCACTACCGACACCCCTAACTATGGCTACACCTTC
once,-,TRBV27,TRBJ2-7,CASSSGASSYEQYF,TGTGCCAGCAGTAGTGGTGCCAGCTCCTACGAGCAGTACTTC
-,-,TRBV7-8,TRBJ2-1,CASSLTRAKSGEQFF,TGTGCCAGCAGCTTGACGCGGGCAAAATCGGGTGAGCAGTTCTTC
once,TRBD1,TRBV6-5,TRBJ2-4,CASSYEGTGLDIQYF,TGTGCCAGCAGTTACGAAGGGACAGGGCTCGACATTCAGTACTTC
-,-,TRBV6-5,TRBJ2-2,CASSYSWGEVAGELFF,TGTGCCAGCAGTTACTCTTGGGGAGAAGTGGCCGGGGAGCTGTTTTTT
once,-,TRBV15,TRBJ1-2,CATSRYTGNDGYTF,TGTGCCACCAGCAGATACACAGGCAACGATGGCTACACCTTC
-,TRBD2,TRBV7-2,TRBJ2-7,CASSLGGLSSYEQYF,TGTGCCAGCAGCTTAGGGGGACTAAGCTCCTACGAGCAGTACTTC
few,-,TRBV19,TRBJ2-7,CASSMQGSSYEQYF,TGTGCCAGTAGTATGCAGGGGAGCTCCTACGAGCAGTACTTC
-,TRBD1,TRBV10-2,TRBJ2-7,CASRGQGAFNEQYF,TGCGCCAGCCGGGGACAGGGGGCATTCAACGAGCAGTACTTC
-,TRBD2,TRBV5-1,TRBJ2-3,CASNRGGSPSTDTQYF,TGCGCCAGCAATCGGGGAGGGTCCCCGAGCACAGATACGCAGTATTTT
-,-,TRBV14,TRBJ1-3,CASSQVVFHYATSSGNTIYF,TGTGCCAGCAGCCAAGTGGTATTCCACTACGCGACTTCCTCTGGAAACACCATATATTTT
-,TRBD1,TRBV7-8,TRBJ2-1,CASSRTGVTGWYHEQFF,TGTGCCAGCAGCCGAACAGGGGTAACGGGATGGTATCATGAGCAGTTCTTC
-,TRBD1,TRBV27,TRBJ2-1,CASADRDRERDEQFF,TGTGCCAGCGCAGACCGGGACAGGGAGAGGGATGAGCAGTTCTTC
-,-,TRBV4-2,TRBJ2-5,CASSHVASEDQETQYF,TGTGCCAGCAGCCATGTCGCTAGCGAGGATCAAGAGACCCAGTACTTC
-,-,TRBV6-6,TRBJ2-2,CASKITGELFF,TGTGCCAGCAAAATAACCGGGGAGCTGTTTTTT
-,-,TRBV6-1,TRBJ1-5,CAILPGVSQPQHF,TGTGCCATCTTACCAGGGGTCAGTCAGCCCCAGCATTTT
-,-,TRBV27,TRBJ2-7,CASSFSIGAYEQYF,TGTGCCAGCAGTTTTAGCATCGGCGCCTACGAGCAGTACTTC
-,TRBD1,TRBV15,TRBJ2-7,CATSGTGIHEQYF,TGTGCCACCAGCGGGACAGGGATCCACGAGCAGTACTTC
-,-,TRBV12-5,TRBJ1-1,CASGLRFYTEAFF,TGTGCTAGTGGTTTACGGTTTTACACTGAAGCTTTCTTT
-,TRBD1,TRBV18,TRBJ2-1,CASSPLGQVENEQFF,TGTGCCAGCTCACCTCTAGGACAGGTAGAGAATGAGCAGTTCTTC
-,-,TRBV5-4,TRBJ2-1,CASSLVGSGYNEQFF,TGTGCCAGCAGCTTGGTAGGGAGCGGCTACAATGAGCAGTTCTTC
-,-,TRBV19,TRBJ1-2,CASSIVTDTPSYGYTF,TGTGCCAGTAGTATAGTGACAGACACTCCTAGCTATGGCTACACCTTC
-,TRBD1,TRBV7-8,TRBJ2-7,CASSWGTGAYEQYF,TGTGCCAGCAGCTGGGGGACAGGGGCCTACGAGCAGTACTTC
-,-,TRBV27,TRBJ1-4,CASSRSRSPGSEKLFF,TGTGCCAGCAGCAGATCTAGGTCCCCGGGGAGTGAAAAACTGTTTTTT
-,-,TRBV28,TRBJ1-4,CASRIWLDEKLFF,TGTGCCAGCAGGATTTGGCTCGATGAAAAACTGTTTTTT
-,TRBD2,TRBV9,TRBJ2-5,CASSESGRATETQYF,TGTGCCAGCAGCGAAAGCGGGAGGGCCACAGAGACCCAGTACTTC
-,TRBD2,TRBV2,TRBJ2-1,CASSEVAGGPPGSYNEQFF,TGTGCCAGCAGTGAGGTAGCGGGAGGGCCCCCTGGCTCCTACAATGAGCAGTTCTTC
-,TRBD2,TRBV9,TRBJ2-2,CASSVALAGAIGELFF,TGTGCCAGCAGCGTAGCGCTAGCGGGAGCGATCGGGGAGCTGTTTTTT
once,-,TRBV7-2,TRBJ2-7,CASSPWTKTYEQYF,TGTGCCAGCAGCCCGTGGACTAAGACCTACGAGCAGTACTTC